The 17 T cell receptor beta chains below were found in one sample sequenced in a study of T cells after yellow fever vaccination. TCRdb recomputed calls from the 5' RACE reads with MiXCR, one row per CDR3 protein. The sample has some 100,000 distinct CDR3 sequences; roughly 10% are singletons. Here the sequenced sample was CD8+ T cells not binding an NS4B(214-222) dextramer, sorted from PBMCs, taken around 15 days after the first yellow fever vaccination. The receptor source for this set is a man aged 18 to 35 who received the YFV17D yellow fever vaccine.

The V and J genes are TRBV27 and TRBJ1-1; possible D gene TRBD1, 5 bases. The CDR3 covers 16 residues. CDR1 is MNHEY and CDR2 is SMNVEV in the germline V gene (reference sequence). V was clipped by 5 bases and J by 2 bases, with 18 bases between them. CDR3 region: CASSSGNGTYNTEAFF. The DNA for the CDR3 is TGTGCCAGCAGTAGTGGTAACGGGACCTATAACACTGAAGCTTTCTTT.

The chain joins TRBV5-5 to TRBJ2-3; D possibly corresponds to TRBD1 (7 bases). This CDR3 is built from 16 residues. V lost 4 bases, J lost 2 bases, and 17 bases lay in between. Germline lookup yields CDR1 SGHKS and CDR2 YYEKEE (reference sequence). The DNA of the CDR3 is TGTGCCAGCAGCCAAAGACAGGGACTCTACACAGATACGCAGTATTTT. This sequence encodes CASSQRQGLYTDTQYF.

This clonotype was seen at least ten times. CDR3 nucleotides: TGTGCCAGCAGTTGGACTAGCGCGTCCTACGAGCAGTACTTC. Protein sequence: CASSWTSASYEQYF. The genes are TRBV12-3 or TRBV12-4 and TRBJ2-7, with 9 bases fitting TRBD2. The ends lost 4 bases at V and 1 base at J; junction bases unmatched: 2. This CDR3 region has 14 residues.

Here the CDR3 DNA reads TGTGCCAGCAGTTCCTGGGACTACAATGAGCAGTTCTTC. Translated: CASSSWDYNEQFF. The rearrangement uses TRBV6-2 or TRBV6-3 and TRBJ2-1, with D unclear. V was clipped by 4 bases and J by 3 bases, with 7 bases between them. Germline V CDR1 and CDR2: MNHEY, SVGEGT. The CDR3 loop spans 13 amino acids.

The CDR3 protein is CASADRVGELFF. The CDR3 nucleotides are TGTGCCAGCGCAGACAGGGTCGGGGAGCTGTTTTTT. The chain couples TRBV19 to TRBJ2-2; TRBD1 aligns across 7 bases. V lost 9 bases to trimming and J lost 7 bases; unmatched junction nucleotides: 5. CDR1 and CDR2 (germline): LNHDA, SQIVND (reference sequence). This CDR3 is 12 amino acids long.

The chain employs TRBV20-1 and TRBJ1-1; no clear D gene. Trimming removed 3 bases at V and 0 bases at J, with 14 bases between. Germline V CDR1 and CDR2: DFQATT, SNEGSKA (reference sequence). This CDR3 spans 15 amino acids. The CDR3 here is CSARPRDAMNTEAFF. CDR3 DNA: TGCAGTGCTAGGCCCCGCGACGCCATGAACACTGAAGCTTTCTTT.

The chain has TRBV6-5 and TRBJ2-5; 12 positions match TRBD2. The V gene's germline CDR1 is MNHEY and CDR2 SVGAGI. V gave up 2 bases and J gave up 5 bases; unmatched junction bases: 3. The CDR3 is 15 amino acids. The CDR3 bases are TGTGCCAGCAGTTACGCACTAGCGGGGGGTGAGACCCAGTACTTC. Translation: CASSYALAGGETQYF.

This chain uses TRBV27 with TRBJ1-5; the match to TRBD1 covers 9 bases. J lost 7 bases, V lost 6 bases, and 7 bases had no gene match. The CDR3 contains 14 residues. Germline assignment: CDR1 MNHEY and CDR2 SMNVEV (reference sequence). The DNA of the CDR3 is TGTGCCAGCAGCCGACAGGGGGTGGGGCAGCCCCAGCATTTT. This translates into CASSRQGVGQPQHF.

Worth noting for this clonotype: The germline gene is not matched at one end of the junction; a read error may be the cause. V is TRBV4-1 and J is TRBJ2-2; D is possibly TRBD2 (7 bases). From germline, CDR1 is MGHRA and CDR2 YSYEKL. This CDR3 spans 16 amino acids. As DNA, the CDR3 is TGCGACAGCAGCCAAGGGGGGGGTCCGGTGGTGGGGGAGCTGTTTTTT. It encodes CDSSQGGGPVVGELFF.

In this sample, this clonotype turned up a few times. The V gene is TRBV18, the J gene TRBJ1-1, with 8 bases identical to TRBD1. The germline V gene has CDR1 KGHSH and CDR2 LQKENI. CDR3 length equals 15 residues. The V gene end was trimmed by 3 bases and the J gene end by 0 bases; junction bases not matched to a gene: 3. For the CDR3, the DNA is TGTGCCAGCTCACCCCAGACAGGGGTGAACACTGAAGCTTTCTTT. Protein product: CASSPQTGVNTEAFF.

This clonotype turned up a few times. V gene TRBV6-5 combines with J gene TRBJ2-3; 8 bases line up with TRBD2. Germline CDR1 reads MNHEY; CDR2 reads SVGAGI. V lost 1 base and J lost 0; bases outside the gene matches: 6. This CDR3 has 17 amino acids. CDR3 nucleotide sequence: TGTGCCAGCAGTTACTATCGAGCGGGGGCTAGCACAGATACGCAGTATTTT. The encoded protein is CASSYYRAGASTDTQYF.

This clonotype was counted ten times or more. The V call is TRBV29-1, the J call TRBJ2-5; a possible D gene is TRBD2 (6 bases). Germline values: CDR1 SQVTM, CDR2 ANQGSEA. The CDR3 runs 11 residues. Trimming stripped 7 bases from V and 4 bases from J, with 10 bases between. The CDR3 spells CSGDGGETQYF. The CDR3 region has the DNA TGCAGCGGGGACGGGGGAGAGACCCAGTACTTC.

The J gene is TRBJ1-4, the V gene TRBV10-2; D ambiguous. This CDR3 has 13 amino acids. Trimming cost V 3 bases and J 8 bases, with 10 bases left between them. Germline lookup yields CDR1 WSHSY and CDR2 SAAADI. DNA for the CDR3: TGCGCCAGCAGTGAAACGGGTCGGGAAAAACTGTTTTTT. Its translation is CASSETGREKLFF.

This clonotype was seen at least ten times. The rearrangement joins TRBV6-1 to TRBJ2-1; 10 bases fit TRBD1. Germline CDR1 MNHNS, CDR2 SASEGT. CDR3 length equals 15 residues. The V and J ends lost 5 bases and 3 bases, in that order; junction bases with no gene match: 4. The CDR3 reads CASSPRTGGYNEQFF. As DNA, the CDR3 is TGTGCCAGCAGTCCGCGGACAGGGGGCTACAATGAGCAGTTCTTC.

As regards this clonotype: One junction end does not reproduce the germline sequence, and a read error may be involved. V is TRBV4-3 and J is TRBJ1-1; 7 positions match TRBD1. This CDR3 spans 17 amino acids. In germline, CDR1 is LGHNA, CDR2 YSLEER. The CDR3, as DNA: TGCGCCAGCCGCCATCAATTTCCCGGGACAGAAAACACTGAAGCTTTCTTT. This gives the protein CASRHQFPGTENTEAFF.

At least ten counts were recorded for this clonotype. The chain has TRBV11-2 and TRBJ1-3; D ambiguous. CDR3 size: 15 residues. CDR1 and CDR2 from the germline V gene are SGHAT and FQNNGV. Trimming cost V 1 base and J 0 bases, with 7 bases left between them. Here the CDR3 DNA reads TGTGCCAGCAGCTTAGCACCGAGCTCTGGAAACACCATATATTTT. Amino acids: CASSLAPSSGNTIYF.

The chain links TRBV7-2 to TRBJ1-2; 8 bases match TRBD1. V gave up 5 bases and J gave up 6 bases; unmatched junction bases: 11. Germline V CDR1 and CDR2: SGHTA, FQGNSA. The length of the CDR3 is 15 residues. This chain's CDR3 is CASSPSRGLTDGYTF. DNA for the CDR3: TGTGCCAGCAGCCCAAGCAGGGGGCTAACGGATGGCTACACCTTC.